The rows below give T cell receptor beta chains drawn from one sample of a study of shared clonotypes between healthy human individuals. Sequencing was performed with immunoSEQ multiplex PCR; in TCRdb, only in-frame clones are kept and a portion is missing. The data hold under 2,000,000 clones, with about 95% observed a single time. Input material: naive CD8+ T cells sorted from blood. These receptors all come from a man aged 18 to 30 in good health. The CDR3 runs from the conserved cysteine through the conserved F or W. Fields, in order: V gene, clone size, D gene, J gene, CDR3 protein, CDR3 DNA. D genes are given only for firm matches. Rows may omit the clone size; those that give it use once, few, many or a size class.

V gene: TRBV13; clone size: -; D gene: TRBD2; J gene: TRBJ2-7; CDR3 protein: CASSGSRTYEQYF; CDR3 DNA: TGTGCCAGTAGCGGGAGCCGGACCTACGAGCAGTACTTC
V gene: TRBV11-2; clone size: -; D gene: -; J gene: TRBJ1-1; CDR3 protein: CASSSALEAFF; CDR3 DNA: TGTGCCAGCAGCTCCGCACTTGAAGCTTTCTTT
V gene: TRBV9; clone size: -; D gene: -; J gene: TRBJ2-1; CDR3 protein: CASSVGGSEQFF; CDR3 DNA: TGTGCCAGCAGCGTAGGGGGGAGTGAGCAGTTCTTC
V gene: TRBV7-2; clone size: -; D gene: -; J gene: TRBJ1-6; CDR3 protein: CASSLEAGNNSPLHF; CDR3 DNA: TGTGCCAGCAGCTTAGAGGCAGGGAATAATTCACCCCTCCACTTT
V gene: TRBV5-4; clone size: -; D gene: TRBD1; J gene: TRBJ1-2; CDR3 protein: CASTGGYGYTF; CDR3 DNA: TGTGCCAGTACAGGGGGTTATGGCTACACCTTC
V gene: TRBV2; clone size: -; D gene: TRBD1; J gene: TRBJ1-5; CDR3 protein: CASTRQGGFNQPQHF; CDR3 DNA: TGTGCCAGCACCCGACAGGGGGGTTTCAATCAGCCCCAGCATTTT
V gene: TRBV13; clone size: -; D gene: -; J gene: TRBJ2-3; CDR3 protein: CASSLRTGAGDTQYF; CDR3 DNA: TGTGCCAGCAGCCTCCGGACGGGGGCAGGAGATACGCAGTATTTT
V gene: TRBV5-6; clone size: -; D gene: TRBD2; J gene: TRBJ2-7; CDR3 protein: CASSLEIAGSSYEQYF; CDR3 DNA: TGTGCCAGCAGCTTGGAGATAGCGGGGTCTTCTTACGAGCAGTACTTC
V gene: TRBV9; clone size: -; D gene: -; J gene: TRBJ1-6; CDR3 protein: CASSVEVNSPLHF; CDR3 DNA: TGTGCCAGCAGCGTAGAGGTAAATTCACCCCTCCACTTT
V gene: TRBV7-9; clone size: -; D gene: -; J gene: TRBJ2-1; CDR3 protein: CASSLDYVYNEQFF; CDR3 DNA: TGTGCCAGCAGCTTAGACTACGTATACAATGAGCAGTTCTTC
V gene: TRBV30; clone size: -; D gene: -; J gene: TRBJ1-2; CDR3 protein: CAWSFRGRRDYGYTF; CDR3 DNA: TGTGCCTGGAGTTTCCGGGGGCGTAGGGACTATGGCTACACCTTC
V gene: TRBV7-3; clone size: once; D gene: TRBD2; J gene: TRBJ2-5; CDR3 protein: CASSLSGGAQETQYF; CDR3 DNA: TGTGCCAGCAGCCTAAGCGGGGGGGCACAAGAGACCCAGTACTTC
V gene: TRBV11-2; clone size: -; D gene: -; J gene: TRBJ2-5; CDR3 protein: CASSLLKVLEETQYF; CDR3 DNA: TGTGCCAGCAGCCTTTTGAAGGTCCTCGAGGAGACCCAGTACTTC
V gene: TRBV5-8; clone size: -; D gene: -; J gene: TRBJ2-2; CDR3 protein: CASFYPNTGELFF; CDR3 DNA: TGTGCCAGTTTTTACCCGAACACCGGGGAGCTGTTTTTT
V gene: TRBV7-9; clone size: -; D gene: -; J gene: TRBJ2-1; CDR3 protein: CASSHGLLWNEQFF; CDR3 DNA: TGTGCCAGCAGCCATGGGCTTCTGTGGAATGAGCAGTTCTTC
V gene: TRBV5-4; clone size: -; D gene: TRBD1; J gene: TRBJ1-2; CDR3 protein: CASSSRQGATDGYTF; CDR3 DNA: TGTGCCAGCAGCAGCAGACAGGGGGCGACGGATGGCTACACCTTC
V gene: TRBV6-1; clone size: -; D gene: -; J gene: TRBJ2-7; CDR3 protein: CASRGEGSEQYF; CDR3 DNA: TGTGCCAGCCGGGGAGAGGGAAGCGAGCAGTACTTC
V gene: TRBV6-1; clone size: once; D gene: -; J gene: TRBJ2-7; CDR3 protein: CASSERDNSYEQYF; CDR3 DNA: TGTGCCAGCAGTGAAAGGGACAACTCCTACGAGCAGTACTTC